The next 32 T cell receptor beta chains were all read from a single sample in a study of PD-1 blockade in mismatch repair-deficient tumors. The table came from immunoSEQ multiplex PCR; TCRdb's copy has only in-frame clones and leaves some out. The sample shows 35,000 to 40,000 clones, more than 75% of them seen only once. Sample: peripheral blood, taken 4 weeks after starting pembrolizumab. The receptors originated from an adult with mismatch repair-deficient cancer.

The V and J genes are TRBV11-2 and TRBJ2-2; D gene unclear. The CDR3 extends over 14 amino acids. CDR1 and CDR2 (germline): SGHAT, FQNNGV. V was cut by 1 base and J by 7 bases, with 10 bases left in between. The CDR3: CASSLAVPGGELFF. CDR3 coding DNA: TGTGCCAGCAGCTTAGCGGTCCCGGGCGGGGAGCTGTTTTTT.

The chain carries TRBV2 and TRBJ2-1; 10 bases match TRBD2. The ends lost 5 bases at V and 10 bases at J; junction bases unmatched: 5. CDR1 is SNHLY and CDR2 is FYNNEI in the germline V gene. CDR3 size: 13 residues. DNA of the CDR3: TGTGCCAGCAGTTTAGCGGGAGGCACAGAGCAGTTCTTC. This gives the protein CASSLAGGTEQFF.

The genes are TRBV5-5 and TRBJ1-2, with 7 bases lining up with TRBD1. Germline assignment: CDR1 SGHKS and CDR2 YYEKEE (reference sequence). V lost 3 bases, J lost 8 bases, and 10 bases stayed unmatched. This CDR3 contains 14 residues. The CDR3 DNA follows: TGTGCCAGCAGCTCGGCGGGACAGCAGGCAGGCTACACCTTC. Its translation is CASSSAGQQAGYTF.

Only a few counts were recorded for this clone. The chain joins TRBV14 to TRBJ1-4; D unclear. Germline V lookup: CDR1 SGHDN, CDR2 FVKESK. The ends were cut back, 1 base at V and 11 bases at J, with 14 bases in the middle. The CDR3 is made up of 14 amino acids. The CDR3 bases are TGTGCCAGCAGCCAAGCTACACGCGGGTGGAAACTGTTTTTT. It encodes CASSQATRGWKLFF.

The V call is TRBV7-2, the J call TRBJ2-2, with TRBD1 matching over 8 bases. Losses at the gene ends were 2 bases for V and 4 bases for J; bases not matched to a gene: 3. The length of the CDR3 is 15 residues. Germline CDR1 reads SGHTA; CDR2 reads FQGNSA. The CDR3 region has the DNA TGTGCCAGCAGCTTACAGGGGGCGAGCACCGGGGAGCTGTTTTTT. Translated: CASSLQGASTGELFF.

This sequence joins TRBV5-6 and TRBJ2-6; D ambiguous. Per germline, CDR1 SGHDT and CDR2 YYEEEE. The CDR3 sequence is 14 residues long. Trimming cost V 4 bases and J 4 bases, with 9 bases left between them. CDR3 sequence (DNA): TGTGCCAGCAGCATCTTGCTGGGGGCCAACGTCCTGACTTTC. It codes for CASSILLGANVLTF.

The rearrangement uses TRBV7-2 and TRBJ2-5; 7 bases align to TRBD1. Germline V gene sequence: CDR1 SGHTA, CDR2 FQGNSA. The V and J ends lost 2 bases and 1 base, in that order; junction bases with no gene match: 4. The CDR3 runs to 15 residues. The DNA of the CDR3 is TGTGCCAGCAGCTTATTAGGGGGCCTCCAAGAGACCCAGTACTTC. This translates into CASSLLGGLQETQYF.

This sequence joins TRBV30 and TRBJ2-7; either TRBD1 or TRBD2 may fit D (6 bases each). The CDR3 runs 12 residues. CDR1 is GTSNPN and CDR2 is SVGIG in the germline V gene (reference sequence). Trimming shortened V by 3 bases and J by 6 bases, and 12 bases separated the two germline ends. CDR3 sequence: CAWSAQGGEQYF. The CDR3 nucleotides read TGTGCCTGGAGCGCACAGGGAGGCGAGCAGTACTTC.

This chain links TRBV7-9 with TRBJ1-1; 7 positions agree with TRBD1. With 2 bases clipped from V and 4 bases from J, the junction kept 7 bases outside the gene matches. The V gene's germline CDR1 is SEHNR and CDR2 FQNEAQ (reference sequence). The CDR3 runs 15 residues. The CDR3 nucleotides read TGTGCCAGCAGCTTATTTAGACAGGGAAGCACTGAAGCTTTCTTT. It is translated as CASSLFRQGSTEAFF. Combining the CDR3 with reference TRBV7-9 and TRBJ1-1 gives the whole variable domain DTGVSQNPRHKITKRGQNVTFRCDPISEHNRLYWYRQTLGQGPEFLTYFQNEAQLEKSRLLSDRFSAERPKGSFSTLEIQRTEQGDSAMYLCASSLFRQGSTEAFFGQGTRLTVV.

Comments on this clone: This CDR3 is also generated by other DNA sequences in the sample. The chain carries TRBV7-9 and TRBJ2-4; TRBD2 aligns across 12 bases. V lost 5 bases to trimming and J lost 4 bases; unmatched junction nucleotides: 3. Germline V CDR1 and CDR2: SEHNR, FQNEAQ (reference sequence). The CDR3 length is 15 residues. CDR3 amino acids: CASSETSGRKNIQYF. In DNA, the CDR3 is TGTGCCAGCAGCGAGACTAGCGGGAGAAAAAACATTCAGTACTTC.

Only a few counts were recorded for this clone. The gene calls are TRBV10-2 and TRBJ2-5; 11 nucleotides line up with TRBD1. The CDR3 has 16 residues. V gave up 6 bases and J gave up 2 bases; unmatched junction bases: 8. Germline values: CDR1 WSHSY, CDR2 SAAADI. CDR3: CASRNRDRGWQETQYF. The CDR3 coding sequence is TGCGCCAGCAGGAACAGGGACAGGGGGTGGCAAGAGACCCAGTACTTC.

The J gene is TRBJ2-5, the V gene TRBV20-1; D not resolved. The ends were cut back, 3 bases at V and 4 bases at J, with 3 bases in the middle. The germline V gene has CDR1 DFQATT and CDR2 SNEGSKA (reference sequence). The CDR3 is 10 residues long. The CDR3: CSASSETQYF. DNA for the CDR3: TGCAGTGCTAGTTCAGAGACCCAGTACTTC.

The chain recombines TRBV5-8 with TRBJ1-5; TRBD1 might be the D (5 bases). The CDR3 sequence is 17 residues long. Germline V gene lookup returns CDR1 SGHTS and CDR2 YDEGEE. V shed 2 bases and J shed 3 bases, with 18 bases lying between them. The CDR3 sequence: CASSLYPGLRNNQPQHF. The CDR3 nucleotides are TGTGCCAGCAGCTTATACCCGGGACTCCGAAACAATCAGCCCCAGCATTTT.

This clone was found a few times. The chain employs TRBV6-4 and TRBJ1-1; the match to TRBD1 covers 7 bases. Germline CDR1 MRHNA, CDR2 SNTAGT. After removal of 6 bases from V and 1 base from J, the junction contained 5 bases not matched to a gene. The CDR3 sequence is 14 residues long. The CDR3: CASSTGESNTEAFF. The DNA for the CDR3 is TGTGCCAGCAGCACAGGGGAATCGAACACTGAAGCTTTCTTT.

This chain links TRBV7-9 with TRBJ2-2; 10 nucleotides line up with TRBD2. The CDR3 consists of 19 residues. After removal of 4 bases from V and 3 bases from J, the junction contained 14 bases not matched to a gene. Looked up from germline, CDR1 is SEHNR and CDR2 is FQNEAQ (reference sequence). The CDR3 DNA is TGTGCCAGCAGCTGGGCTAGCGGGAGACGATACGGAGACACCGGGGAGCTGTTTTTT. Encoded protein: CASSWASGRRYGDTGELFF.

This clone was seen just once. The rearrangement links TRBV9 to TRBJ2-1; possibly TRBD1 for D (6 bases). The CDR3 loop spans 17 amino acids. Deletions cut 4 bases from V and 2 bases from J, with 19 bases between. The germline gives CDR1 SGDLS, CDR2 YYNGEE. The CDR3 region has the DNA TGTGCCAGCAGCCCGACGGACAGAACGATCACCTACAATGAGCAGTTCTTC. Protein: CASSPTDRTITYNEQFF. The whole variable domain, remainder taken from reference TRBV9 and TRBJ2-1, is DSGVTQTPKHLITATGQRVTLRCSPRSGDLSVYWYQQSLDQGLQFLIQYYNGEERAKGNILERFSAQQFPDLHSELNLSSLELGDSALYFCASSPTDRTITYNEQFFGPGTRLTVL.

The chain combines TRBV27 with TRBJ2-1; possible D gene TRBD1, 6 bases. Germline assignment: CDR1 MNHEY and CDR2 SMNVEV (reference sequence). The CDR3 has 14 amino acids. V dropped 3 bases and J dropped 5 bases, with 11 bases sitting between them. The CDR3 DNA sequence: TGTGCCAGCAGTTTCCTCGGACAGCACAATGAGCAGTTCTTC. The encoded protein is CASSFLGQHNEQFF.

The V gene is TRBV27, the J gene TRBJ2-1, with 10 bases identical to TRBD1. Looked up from germline, CDR1 is MNHEY and CDR2 is SMNVEV (reference sequence). This CDR3 spans 18 amino acids. J lost 6 bases, V lost 2 bases, and 13 bases had no gene match. The CDR3 region is CASSLGTGAPKRGNEQFF. The CDR3 DNA reads TGTGCCAGCAGTTTAGGGACAGGGGCCCCCAAAAGGGGCAATGAGCAGTTCTTC.

The V gene is TRBV10-1, the J gene TRBJ2-2, with unresolved D. From germline, CDR1 is WNHNN and CDR2 SYGVQD (reference sequence). Trimming cost V 3 bases and J 3 bases, with 8 bases left between them. The CDR3 extends over 14 amino acids. The CDR3 is CASSDQLYTGELFF. DNA for the CDR3: TGCGCCAGCAGTGATCAGCTTTACACCGGGGAGCTGTTTTTT.

The chain combines TRBV4-2 with TRBJ2-3; perhaps TRBD2 as D (6 bases). The CDR3 has 15 residues. Trimming removed 3 bases at V and 5 bases at J, with 15 bases between. Germline values: CDR1 LGHNA, CDR2 YNFKEQ. CDR3 DNA: TGTGCCAGCAGCCAGCTCCTCGGCGGGGAAGATACGCAGTATTTT. Encoded protein: CASSQLLGGEDTQYF.

This rearrangement joins TRBV6-6 to TRBJ2-1, with 7 bases identical to TRBD2. This CDR3 contains 14 residues. V lost 5 bases and J lost 0; bases outside the gene matches: 1. Per germline, CDR1 MNHNY and CDR2 SVGAGI (reference sequence). DNA for the CDR3: TGTGCCAGCAGTAGCGGGACCTCCTACAATGAGCAGTTCTTC. It specifies CASSSGTSYNEQFF.

This chain uses TRBV28 with TRBJ1-4; D is undetermined. The ends were cut back, 6 bases at V and 3 bases at J, with 17 bases in the middle. Germline assignment: CDR1 MDHEN and CDR2 SYDVKM. This CDR3 is built from 16 residues. The CDR3 bases are TGTGCCAGCAGCTATATCTCAAATGGGGCTAATGAAAAACTGTTTTTT. It yields the protein CASSYISNGANEKLFF.

This chain connects TRBV2 to TRBJ2-3, with D uncertain. From germline, CDR1 is SNHLY and CDR2 FYNNEI. The CDR3 has 12 amino acids. V was shortened by 5 bases and J by 5 bases, with 8 bases between the two germline ends. The CDR3 sequence is CASSPSGDTQYF. CDR3 coding DNA: TGTGCCAGCAGTCCCTCAGGAGATACGCAGTATTTT.

The rearrangement joins TRBV18 to TRBJ1-2, with 8 bases that match TRBD1. The V gene end was trimmed by 4 bases and the J gene end by 7 bases; junction bases not matched to a gene: 14. The CDR3 spans 16 residues. Germline values: CDR1 KGHSH, CDR2 LQKENI. CDR3 sequence (DNA): TGTGCCAGCTCACGAGACTCAACATCAGGGGGCTCTGGCTACACCTTC. Encoded protein: CASSRDSTSGGSGYTF.

The CDR3 sequence is CASSITPGANTGELFF. In DNA, the CDR3 is TGCGCCAGCAGCATCACGCCGGGCGCGAACACCGGGGAGCTGTTTTTT. The chain employs TRBV4-1 and TRBJ2-2; no firm D call. V shed 5 bases and J shed 0 bases, with 13 bases lying between them. In germline, CDR1 is MGHRA, CDR2 YSYEKL. This CDR3 contains 16 residues.

The chain has TRBV11-3 and TRBJ1-1; D is undetermined. Germline lookup yields CDR1 SGHNT and CDR2 YENEEA. V shed 2 bases and J shed 4 bases, with 17 bases lying between them. The CDR3 is made up of 16 amino acids. The CDR3 DNA follows: TGTGCCAGCAGCTTACGTACCCGGGGTTTCGGCACTGAAGCTTTCTTT. Encoded protein: CASSLRTRGFGTEAFF.

This chain uses TRBV6-6 with TRBJ2-3; no reliable D call. The V gene's germline CDR1 is MNHNY and CDR2 SVGAGI (reference sequence). V lost 0 bases and J lost 0, with 7 bases in between. The CDR3 loop spans 15 amino acids. In nucleotides, the CDR3 is TGTGCCAGCAGTTACTCGATATCTAGCACAGATACGCAGTATTTT. It codes for CASSYSISSTDTQYF.

This clone was detected only a few times. The chain couples TRBV4-2 to TRBJ2-5; 7 bases line up with TRBD2. Germline CDR1 LGHNA, CDR2 YNFKEQ. The V and J ends lost 0 bases and 5 bases, in that order; junction bases with no gene match: 6. The CDR3 is 15 residues long. The CDR3 region has the DNA TGTGCCAGCAGCCAAGATCAGGCGGGAGATGAGACCCAGTACTTC. It specifies CASSQDQAGDETQYF.

The rearrangement uses TRBV7-3 and TRBJ2-2; TRBD2 matches 7 bases. V gave up 1 base and J gave up 2 bases; unmatched junction bases: 7. CDR1 SGHTA and CDR2 FQGTGA come from the germline V gene. CDR3 length equals 17 residues. The CDR3 here is CASSLRGASGNTGELFF. CDR3 DNA: TGTGCCAGCAGCTTAAGAGGGGCTAGCGGAAACACCGGGGAGCTGTTTTTT.

V is TRBV5-1 and J is TRBJ2-3; the D call may be TRBD1 or TRBD2 (6 bases each). Trimming took 3 bases from V and 4 from J, leaving 12 bases between them. This CDR3 comprises 14 residues. CDR1 is SGHRS, CDR2 YFSETQ, per germline. Here the CDR3 reads CASSYSGEADTQYF. The CDR3 region has the DNA TGCGCCAGCAGCTACTCAGGGGAGGCAGATACGCAGTATTTT.

The chain combines TRBV4-1 with TRBJ2-7, with a weak D call TRBD1 (6 bases). CDR1 is MGHRA, CDR2 YSYEKL, per germline. V shed 5 bases and J shed 3 bases, with 11 bases lying between them. The CDR3 has 13 amino acids. CDR3 sequence reads: CASSLQGSYEQYF. CDR3 in DNA: TGCGCCAGCAGCTTACAGGGTAGCTACGAGCAGTACTTC.

This chain uses TRBV5-4 with TRBJ2-7; tentative D call: TRBD2 (6 bases). Trimming pared 3 bases from V and 0 bases from J, leaving 16 bases between. The germline CDR1 and CDR2 sequences are SGHNT and YYREEE (reference sequence). This CDR3 is built from 16 residues. In DNA form, the CDR3 reads TGTGCCAGCAGCTCCGGGGGATTCGGGAGCTCCTACGAGCAGTACTTC. As protein: CASSSGGFGSSYEQYF.